The 11 T cell receptor beta chains below all came from one sample that was sequenced in a study of T cell responses to AZD1222 COVID-19 vaccine. Method: immunoSEQ multiplex PCR; TCRdb's copy keeps in-frame clones and lacks some. The sample lists 89,000 or so clones, 88% occurring once. The material was peripheral blood, obtained on day 0 of AZD1222 vaccination. These receptor sequences come from an adult in good health.

This chain links TRBV2 with TRBJ1-1; 9 nucleotides align to TRBD1. The CDR3 contains 15 residues. Germline V lookup: CDR1 SNHLY, CDR2 FYNNEI. V was clipped by 8 bases and J by 6 bases; unmatched bases: 13. CDR3 loop: CASAPDRGQGAEAFF. CDR3 DNA sequence: TGTGCCAGCGCGCCGGACAGGGGCCAGGGGGCTGAAGCTTTCTTT.

The sample holds one count of this clone. The rearrangement links TRBV5-5 to TRBJ1-3; a possible D gene is TRBD1 (6 bases). Germline V gives CDR1 SGHKS, CDR2 YYEKEE (reference sequence). This CDR3 has 15 residues. The V gene lost 4 bases and the J gene lost 3 bases, with 14 bases spanning the gap. CDR3: CASSRQGGYGNTIYF. CDR3 DNA: TGTGCCAGCAGCCGCCAAGGGGGTTATGGAAACACCATATATTTT.

The chain recombines TRBV3-1 (or the pseudogene TRBV3-2) with TRBJ1-1; D call uncertain. The CDR3 runs to 11 residues. Germline CDR1 and CDR2: LGHDT and YNNKEL (reference sequence). V lost 9 bases and J 3 bases, leaving 8 bases between the germline ends. The CDR3 region is CASRGYTEAFF. The CDR3 DNA reads as TGTGCCAGTCGTGGATACACTGAAGCTTTCTTT.

A few counts support this clone. The chain carries TRBV20-1 and TRBJ1-1; D is unresolved. Germline loops: CDR1 DFQATT, CDR2 SNEGSKA (reference sequence). The length of the CDR3 is 11 residues. Trimming removed 0 bases from V and 7 bases from J, with 6 bases in between. CDR3 nucleotide sequence: TGCAGTGCTAGAGATTACGTTGAAGCTTTCTTT. Translated, it gives CSARDYVEAFF.

The chain combines TRBV29-1 with TRBJ1-1; no clear D. Trimming removed 4 bases from V and 1 base from J, with 10 bases in between. The CDR3 covers 13 residues. CDR1 SQVTM and CDR2 ANQGSEA come from the germline V gene. CDR3 in amino acids: CSVVAGRNTEAFF. In DNA form, the CDR3 reads TGCAGCGTTGTCGCGGGGAGGAACACTGAAGCTTTCTTT.

This chain links TRBV6-4 with TRBJ1-5; D is possibly TRBD1 (5 bases). This CDR3 contains 13 residues. The V end lost 6 bases, the J end lost 6 bases, and 12 bases lay between the germline ends. Germline V gives CDR1 MRHNA, CDR2 SNTAGT. CDR3 coding DNA: TGTGCCAGCAGCAGGGAAGGCGGTCAGCCCCAGCATTTT. This codes for CASSREGGQPQHF.

In its sample, this clone was seen a few times. This chain links TRBV6-5 with TRBJ1-1; 8 bases are shared with TRBD1. Per the germline V gene, CDR1 is MNHEY and CDR2 is SVGAGI. V trimming: 5 bases; J trimming: 6 bases; junction bases outside the gene matches: 8. The CDR3 runs to 14 residues. In nucleotides, the CDR3 is TGTGCCAGCAGTATCGGACAGGGTAGAGCTGAAGCTTTCTTT. Amino acid sequence: CASSIGQGRAEAFF.

V gene TRBV5-4 combines with J gene TRBJ2-6; perhaps TRBD2 as D (5 bases). There are 18 residues in the CDR3. The V end lost 0 bases, the J end lost 3 bases, and 16 bases lay between the germline ends. Germline CDR1 and CDR2: SGHNT and YYREEE (reference sequence). In DNA, the CDR3 is TGTGCCAGCAGCTTGGCTAGCACCCCTGCTCTTGGGGCCAACGTCCTGACTTTC. Amino acids: CASSLASTPALGANVLTF.

This clone was observed a handful of times. The chain combines TRBV5-1 with TRBJ2-7; 7 nucleotides agree with TRBD1. There are 16 residues in the CDR3. J lost 4 bases, V lost 2 bases, and 12 bases had no gene match. Germline assignment: CDR1 SGHRS and CDR2 YFSETQ. DNA of the CDR3: TGCGCCAGCAGCTTTTTGGGCAGGGGGTTACAGTACGAGCAGTACTTC. Its translation is CASSFLGRGLQYEQYF.

This rearrangement joins TRBV2 to TRBJ2-1; D gene ambiguous. Germline CDR1 SNHLY, CDR2 FYNNEI. V was clipped by 6 bases and J by 8 bases, with 8 bases between them. The CDR3 totals 11 residues. The CDR3 DNA reads as TGTGCCAGCAGCCGCCTCGATGAGCAGTTCTTC. This gives the protein CASSRLDEQFF.

V gene TRBV20-1 combines with J gene TRBJ2-7; unclear D gene. The CDR3 has 11 residues. The ends were cut back, 3 bases at V and 3 bases at J, with 6 bases in the middle. Germline CDR1 and CDR2: DFQATT and SNEGSKA (reference sequence). The CDR3: CSARYSYEQYF. The DNA of the CDR3 is TGCAGTGCTAGGTACAGCTACGAGCAGTACTTC.